Listed below are T cell receptor beta chains from one sample, sequenced in a study of T cells in Graves' hyperthyroidism and ophthalmopathy. MiXCR, applied by TCRdb to the multiplex PCR reads, yields one record per CDR3 protein. The table includes under 300,000 distinct CDR3 sequences, 20% to 25% detected once. The sequencing input was blood. The receptors were sampled from a man aged 40-49 years with Graves' hyperthyroidism that later progressed to Graves' ophthalmopathy. The CDR3 runs from the conserved cysteine through the conserved F or W. Each record gives: D gene, clone size, J gene, V gene, CDR3 protein, CDR3 DNA. A D gene is named only where the DNA matches it firmly. Clone size, where shown, is once, few, many, or a class for clones that have expanded.

d_gene: -
abundance: many
j_gene: TRBJ1-2
v_gene: TRBV12-3/TRBV12-4
CDR3aa: CASKIDHPNYGYTF
CDR3nt: TGTGCCAGCAAGATAGACCATCCTAACTATGGCTACACCTTC

d_gene: -
abundance: many
j_gene: TRBJ1-2
v_gene: TRBV7-7
CDR3aa: CASSPLNPQGNYGYTF
CDR3nt: TGTGCTAGCAGCCCCTTAAACCCCCAGGGGAACTATGGCTACACCTTC

d_gene: -
abundance: many
j_gene: TRBJ2-2
v_gene: TRBV18
CDR3aa: CASSPFASVAGELFF
CDR3nt: TGTGCCAGCTCACCGTTCGCTAGCGTGGCCGGGGAGCTGTTTTTT

d_gene: -
abundance: many
j_gene: TRBJ1-1
v_gene: TRBV20-1
CDR3aa: CSARRALNTEAFF
CDR3nt: TGCAGTGCTAGGAGGGCCCTTAACACTGAAGCTTTCTTT

d_gene: -
abundance: many
j_gene: TRBJ2-7
v_gene: TRBV12-3/TRBV12-4
CDR3aa: CASSLEQSYEQYF
CDR3nt: TGTGCCAGCAGTTTAGAACAGTCCTACGAGCAGTACTTC

d_gene: -
abundance: many
j_gene: TRBJ2-5
v_gene: TRBV9
CDR3aa: CASSVAGDVETQYF
CDR3nt: TGTGCCAGCAGCGTAGCTGGGGACGTGGAGACCCAGTACTTC

d_gene: -
abundance: few
j_gene: TRBJ2-4
v_gene: TRBV5-1
CDR3aa: CASQKGTSKNIQYF
CDR3nt: TGCGCCAGCCAAAAAGGGACAAGCAAAAACATTCAGTACTTC

d_gene: -
abundance: -
j_gene: TRBJ2-7
v_gene: TRBV6-2/TRBV6-3
CDR3aa: CASKEDYLYEQYF
CDR3nt: TGTGCCAGCAAGGAGGACTACCTCTACGAGCAGTACTTC

d_gene: -
abundance: many
j_gene: TRBJ1-1
v_gene: TRBV7-2
CDR3aa: CASSLVAPLNTEAFF
CDR3nt: TGTGCCAGCAGCTTAGTGGCCCCCCTTAACACTGAAGCTTTCTTT

d_gene: -
abundance: -
j_gene: TRBJ1-1
v_gene: TRBV20-1
CDR3aa: CSARQTGTEAFF
CDR3nt: TGCAGTGCTCGCCAGACAGGCACTGAAGCTTTCTTT

d_gene: -
abundance: many
j_gene: TRBJ1-5
v_gene: TRBV15
CDR3aa: CATSRERLWSSNQPQHF
CDR3nt: TGTGCCACCAGCAGAGAGAGACTTTGGTCTAGCAATCAGCCCCAGCATTTT

d_gene: -
abundance: many
j_gene: TRBJ1-2
v_gene: TRBV19
CDR3aa: CASSITQGYGYTF
CDR3nt: TGTGCCAGTAGTATTACGCAGGGATATGGCTACACCTTC

d_gene: -
abundance: -
j_gene: TRBJ2-7
v_gene: TRBV6-1
CDR3aa: CASRAVDGRAYEQYF
CDR3nt: TGTGCCAGCAGGGCCGTCGATGGGCGGGCCTACGAGCAGTACTTC

d_gene: -
abundance: many
j_gene: TRBJ2-2
v_gene: TRBV12-3/TRBV12-4
CDR3aa: CASSLSGESTGELFF
CDR3nt: TGTGCCAGCAGTTTAAGTGGCGAAAGCACCGGGGAGCTGTTTTTT

d_gene: TRBD1
abundance: -
j_gene: TRBJ2-5
v_gene: TRBV7-9
CDR3aa: CASSSGTGVETQYF
CDR3nt: TGTGCCAGCAGCTCCGGGACAGGGGTCGAGACCCAGTACTTC